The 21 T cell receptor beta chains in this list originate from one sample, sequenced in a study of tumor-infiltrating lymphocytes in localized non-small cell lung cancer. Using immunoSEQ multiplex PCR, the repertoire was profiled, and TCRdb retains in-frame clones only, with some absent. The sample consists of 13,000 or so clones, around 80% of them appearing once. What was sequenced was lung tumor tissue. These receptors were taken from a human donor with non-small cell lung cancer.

The CDR3, as DNA: TGTGCCTGGACCAGACAGGCGAACTATGGCTACACCTTC. This encodes CAWTRQANYGYTF. The rearrangement links TRBV30 to TRBJ1-2; D is possibly TRBD1 (6 bases). CDR3 length: 13 residues. The V end was cut by 4 bases, the J end by 2 bases, with 11 bases between. Germline CDR1 reads GTSNPN; CDR2 reads SVGIG (reference sequence).

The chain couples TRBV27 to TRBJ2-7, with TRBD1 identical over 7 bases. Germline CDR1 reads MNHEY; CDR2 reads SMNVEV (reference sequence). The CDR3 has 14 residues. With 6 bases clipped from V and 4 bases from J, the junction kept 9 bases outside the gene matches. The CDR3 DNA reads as TGTGCCAGCAGCGACTACAGGGGAAAGTACGAGCAGTACTTC. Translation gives CASSDYRGKYEQYF.

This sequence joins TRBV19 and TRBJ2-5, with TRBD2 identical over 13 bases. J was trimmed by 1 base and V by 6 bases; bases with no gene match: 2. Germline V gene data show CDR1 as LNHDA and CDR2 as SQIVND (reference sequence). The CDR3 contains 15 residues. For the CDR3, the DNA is TGTGCCAGTAGACGGACTAGCGGGGGCCAAGAGACCCAGTACTTC. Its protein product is CASRRTSGGQETQYF.

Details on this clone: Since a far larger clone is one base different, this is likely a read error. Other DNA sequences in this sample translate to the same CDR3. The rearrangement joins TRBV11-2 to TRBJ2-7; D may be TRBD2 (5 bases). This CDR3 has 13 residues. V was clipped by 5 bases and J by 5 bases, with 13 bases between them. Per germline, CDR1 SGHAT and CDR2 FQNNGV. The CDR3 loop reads CASSQAGADEQYF. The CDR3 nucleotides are TGTGCCAGCAGCCAAGCTGGAGCGGACGAGCAGTACTTC. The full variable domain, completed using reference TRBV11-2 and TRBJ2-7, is EAGVAQSPRYKIIEKRQSVAFWCNPISGHATLYWYQQILGQGPKLLIQFQNNGVVDDSQLPKDRFSAERLKGVDSTLKIQPAKLEDSAVYLCASSQAGADEQYFGPGTRLTVT.

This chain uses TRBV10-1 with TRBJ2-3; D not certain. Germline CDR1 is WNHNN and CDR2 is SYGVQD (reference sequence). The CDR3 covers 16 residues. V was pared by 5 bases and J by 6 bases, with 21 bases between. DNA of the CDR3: TGCGCCAGCAGTACCAGCCGGCACAGCCGTTCGGATACGCAGTATTTT. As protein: CASSTSRHSRSDTQYF.

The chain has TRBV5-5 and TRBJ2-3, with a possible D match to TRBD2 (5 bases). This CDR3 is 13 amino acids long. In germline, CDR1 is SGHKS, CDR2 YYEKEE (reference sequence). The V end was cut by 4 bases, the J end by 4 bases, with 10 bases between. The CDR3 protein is CASSREGADTQYF. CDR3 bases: TGTGCCAGCAGCCGAGAGGGAGCAGATACGCAGTATTTT.

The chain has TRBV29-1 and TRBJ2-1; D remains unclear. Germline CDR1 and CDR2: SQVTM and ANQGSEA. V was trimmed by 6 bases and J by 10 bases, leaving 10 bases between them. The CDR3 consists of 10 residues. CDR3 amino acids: CSVLAREQFF. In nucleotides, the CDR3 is TGCAGCGTCCTTGCTCGGGAGCAGTTCTTC.

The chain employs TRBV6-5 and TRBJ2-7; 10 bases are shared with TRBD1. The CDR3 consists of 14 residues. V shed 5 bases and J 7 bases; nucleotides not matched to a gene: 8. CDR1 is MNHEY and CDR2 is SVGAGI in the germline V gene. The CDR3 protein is CASSRDRGLSEQYF. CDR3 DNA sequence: TGTGCCAGCAGTCGGGACAGGGGTCTCTCAGAGCAGTACTTC.

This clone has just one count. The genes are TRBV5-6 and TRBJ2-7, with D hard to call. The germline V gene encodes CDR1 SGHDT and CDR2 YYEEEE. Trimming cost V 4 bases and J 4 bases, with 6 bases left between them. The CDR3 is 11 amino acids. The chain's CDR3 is CASSLNYEQYF. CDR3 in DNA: TGTGCCAGCAGCCTGAATTACGAGCAGTACTTC.

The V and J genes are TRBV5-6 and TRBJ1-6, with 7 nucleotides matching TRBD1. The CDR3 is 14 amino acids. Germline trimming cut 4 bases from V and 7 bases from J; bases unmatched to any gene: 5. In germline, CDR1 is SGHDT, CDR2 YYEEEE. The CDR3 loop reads CASSRGQRNSPLHF. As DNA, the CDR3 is TGTGCCAGCAGCAGGGGACAGCGCAATTCACCCCTCCACTTT.

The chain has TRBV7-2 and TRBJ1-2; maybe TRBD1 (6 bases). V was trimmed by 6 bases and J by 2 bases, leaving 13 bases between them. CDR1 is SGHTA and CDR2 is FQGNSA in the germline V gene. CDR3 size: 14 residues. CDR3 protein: CASSTRGGNYGYTF. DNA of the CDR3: TGTGCCAGCAGTACGAGGGGGGGAAACTATGGCTACACCTTC.

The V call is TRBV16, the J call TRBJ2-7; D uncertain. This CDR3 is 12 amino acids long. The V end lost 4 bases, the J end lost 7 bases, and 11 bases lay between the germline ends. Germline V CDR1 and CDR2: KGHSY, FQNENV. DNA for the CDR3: TGTGCCAGCAGCCGCGACATCCGGGAGCAGTACTTC. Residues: CASSRDIREQYF.

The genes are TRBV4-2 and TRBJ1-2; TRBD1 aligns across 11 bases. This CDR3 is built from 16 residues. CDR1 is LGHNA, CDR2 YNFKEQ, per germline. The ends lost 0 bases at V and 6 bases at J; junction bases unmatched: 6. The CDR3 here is CASSQEARDRGNGYTF. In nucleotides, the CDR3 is TGTGCCAGCAGCCAAGAAGCCCGGGACAGGGGGAATGGCTACACCTTC.

In DNA form, the CDR3 reads TGTGCCAGCAGCTGGACGACGAATACTGAAGCTTTCTTT. Translating it yields CASSWTTNTEAFF. The V call is TRBV7-6, the J call TRBJ1-1; D is unclear. Trimming removed 4 bases at V and 5 bases at J, with 11 bases between. The CDR3 is 13 residues long. Germline CDR1 and CDR2: SGHVS and FNYEAQ.

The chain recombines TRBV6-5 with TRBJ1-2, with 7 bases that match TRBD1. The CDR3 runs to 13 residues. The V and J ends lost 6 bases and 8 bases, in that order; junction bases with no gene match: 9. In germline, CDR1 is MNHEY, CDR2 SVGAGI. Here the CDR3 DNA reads TGTGCCAGCAGAATACAGGGGTCCCGAGGCTACACCTTC. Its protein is CASRIQGSRGYTF.

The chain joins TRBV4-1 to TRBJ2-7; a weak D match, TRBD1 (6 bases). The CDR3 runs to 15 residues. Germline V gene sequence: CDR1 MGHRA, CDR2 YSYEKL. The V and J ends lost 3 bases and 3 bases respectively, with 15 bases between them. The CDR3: CASSQATGLLYEQYF. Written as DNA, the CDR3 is TGCGCCAGCAGCCAGGCAACAGGGTTGCTCTACGAGCAGTACTTC.

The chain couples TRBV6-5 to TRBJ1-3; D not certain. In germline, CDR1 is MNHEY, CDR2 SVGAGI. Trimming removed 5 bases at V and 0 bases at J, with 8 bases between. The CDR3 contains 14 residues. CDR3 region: CASSGASSGNTIYF. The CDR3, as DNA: TGTGCCAGCAGTGGAGCAAGCTCTGGAAACACCATATATTTT.

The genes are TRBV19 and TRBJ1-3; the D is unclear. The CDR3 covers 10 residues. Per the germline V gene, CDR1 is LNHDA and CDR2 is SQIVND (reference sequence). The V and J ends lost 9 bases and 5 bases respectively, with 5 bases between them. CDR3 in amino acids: CASYRNTIYF. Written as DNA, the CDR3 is TGTGCCAGCTATAGAAACACCATATATTTT.

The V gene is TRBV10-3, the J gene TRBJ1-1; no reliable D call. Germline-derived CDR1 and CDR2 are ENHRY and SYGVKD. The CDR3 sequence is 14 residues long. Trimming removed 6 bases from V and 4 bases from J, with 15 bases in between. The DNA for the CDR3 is TGTGCCATCAGATCAGGAGGACGTCTCACTGAAGCTTTCTTT. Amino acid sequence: CAIRSGGRLTEAFF.

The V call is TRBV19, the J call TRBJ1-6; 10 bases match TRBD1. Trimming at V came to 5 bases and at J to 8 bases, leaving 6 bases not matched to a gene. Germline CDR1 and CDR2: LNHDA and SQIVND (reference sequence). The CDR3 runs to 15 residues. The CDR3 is CASSPRQGAYSPLHF. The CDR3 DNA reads TGTGCCAGTAGTCCCCGACAGGGGGCGTATTCACCCCTCCACTTT.

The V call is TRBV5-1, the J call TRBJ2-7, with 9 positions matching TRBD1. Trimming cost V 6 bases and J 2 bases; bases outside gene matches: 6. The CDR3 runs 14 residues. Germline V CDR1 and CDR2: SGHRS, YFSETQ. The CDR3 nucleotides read TGCGCCAGCACTTCGACAGGGGGGGCCTACGAGCAGTACTTC. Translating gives CASTSTGGAYEQYF.